This T cell receptor beta chain derives from a study of metastatic and nonmetastatic thyroid tumors. Study summary: Repertoire comparison spanned blood and tumor or nodule tissue of malignant and benign thyroid patients. Study conclusions and caveats: The study reportedly found significantly higher TCR beta diversity in malignant thyroid tumors than benign nodules, in blood and tumor.

How the authors handled the data: Clinicopathological groups of papillary thyroid cancer showed CDR3 differences that were used to build a distant-metastasis classifier. TCRdb recomputed clones from the PCR reads via MiXCR. The V and J calls reflect TCRdb's pipeline rather than the authors' work. The sample consists of tens of thousands of clones, approximately 13% of them appearing once. Thyroid surgery was performed in patients who had received no treatment beforehand. In germline, CDR1 is SGDLS, CDR2 YYNGEE. This CDR3 has 14 amino acids. V was clipped by 0 bases and J by 5 bases; unmatched bases: 3. As concerns this clone: Its antigen is not identified. A read error may explain this, as a much larger clone is one base away. This specimen includes other DNA sequences encoding the same CDR3.

Material: tumor tissue. The receptor comes from a female donor with papillary thyroid cancer or a benign thyroid nodule (not recorded which). Some clones in this sample may be carry-over from other donors' samples. This rearrangement joins TRBV9 to TRBJ1-2, with 8 bases that match TRBD1. CDR3 amino acids: CASSVGQGSYGYTF. The DNA for the CDR3 is TGTGCCAGCAGCGTAGGACAGGGGTCTTATGGCTACACCTTC. Combining the CDR3 with reference TRBV9 and TRBJ1-2 gives the whole variable domain DSGVTQTPKHLITATGQRVTLRCSPRSGDLSVYWYQQSLDQGLQFLIQYYNGEERAKGNILERFSAQQFPDLHSELNLSSLELGDSALYFCASSVGQGSYGYTFGSGTRLTVV.